Below, 23 T cell receptor beta chains from the same sample are listed, as sequenced in a study of shared T cell receptors in the human thymus. TCRdb's copy holds only in-frame clones and misses some; the assay was immunoSEQ multiplex PCR. The sample records about 660,000 clones, around 87% being singletons. This sample was also put to use in a study of human thymus T cells.

The sample was thymocytes. Receptors were obtained from a boy younger than two with a congenital heart defect.

J is TRBJ2-1 and V is TRBV4-3, with 9 bases lining up with TRBD1. Germline V gene lookup returns CDR1 LGHNA and CDR2 YSLEER. The CDR3 loop spans 16 amino acids. The V segment lost 0 bases and the J segment 4 bases; nucleotides outside the gene matches: 4. For the CDR3, the DNA is TGCGCCAGCAGCCAAGAAGGGACAGGGATGTACAATGAGCAGTTCTTC. Amino acid sequence: CASSQEGTGMYNEQFF.

This sequence joins TRBV28 and TRBJ1-2, with D unresolved. Germline CDR1 MDHEN, CDR2 SYDVKM. The CDR3 covers 13 residues. The ends were cut back, 5 bases at V and 5 bases at J, with 12 bases in the middle. The CDR3 bases are TGTGCCAGCAGTCCGGTCCTCGATTATGGCTACACCTTC. Translation gives CASSPVLDYGYTF.

The chain recombines TRBV28 with TRBJ2-3; a possible D gene is TRBD1 (6 bases). The ends were cut back, 6 bases at V and 7 bases at J, with 11 bases in the middle. In germline, CDR1 is MDHEN, CDR2 SYDVKM. The CDR3 runs to 12 residues. CDR3: CASSFRGNTQYF. CDR3 in DNA: TGTGCCAGCAGCTTCAGGGGAAATACGCAGTATTTT.

This chain connects TRBV15 to TRBJ1-3; 9 positions match TRBD1. From germline, CDR1 is LNHNV and CDR2 YYDKDF (reference sequence). CDR3 length: 15 residues. V lost 3 bases to trimming and J lost 11 bases; unmatched junction nucleotides: 11. The CDR3 DNA follows: TGTGCCACCAGCAGCCACCGGGACAGGGTGTCGTCCATATATTTT. Amino acids: CATSSHRDRVSSIYF.

The chain joins TRBV7-2 to TRBJ2-7; 9 bases fit TRBD2. Trimming cost V 5 bases and J 2 bases; bases outside gene matches: 4. The V gene's germline CDR1 is SGHTA and CDR2 FQGNSA. The CDR3 has 14 amino acids. The CDR3 DNA reads as TGTGCCAGCAGCCGGACTAGCGTAGCCTACGAGCAGTACTTC. It is translated as CASSRTSVAYEQYF.

This clone showed up just once. The chain combines TRBV5-1 with TRBJ1-2; TRBD1 matches 10 bases. The germline CDR1 and CDR2 sequences are SGHRS and YFSETQ. The ends lost 3 bases at V and 5 bases at J; junction bases unmatched: 10. This CDR3 comprises 16 residues. The CDR3 loop is CASSWTGTGDEYGYTF. CDR3 nucleotide sequence: TGCGCCAGCAGCTGGACCGGGACAGGGGACGAGTATGGCTACACCTTC.

This clone was found once. The chain uses TRBV4-3 and TRBJ1-1, with 8 bases identical to TRBD1. CDR1 and CDR2 (germline): LGHNA, YSLEER. CDR3 size: 17 residues. The ends lost 0 bases at V and 1 base at J; junction bases unmatched: 7. The CDR3 sequence is CASSQDRAGQENTEAFF. The CDR3 DNA is TGCGCCAGCAGCCAAGATAGGGCGGGACAGGAGAACACTGAAGCTTTCTTT.

The chain carries TRBV14 and TRBJ2-7, with D possibly TRBD1 on 5 matching bases. The CDR3 sequence is 15 residues long. V was cut by 4 bases and J by 6 bases, with 19 bases left in between. Germline CDR1 is SGHDN and CDR2 is FVKESK. The CDR3: CASSLRPGHSGEQYF. CDR3 bases: TGTGCCAGCAGCCTCCGACCAGGGCATTCTGGCGAGCAGTACTTC.

The rearrangement joins TRBV7-3 to TRBJ2-5; D is unresolved. The V gene lost 1 base and the J gene lost 2 bases, with 11 bases spanning the gap. The CDR3 contains 15 residues. The V gene's germline CDR1 is SGHTA and CDR2 FQGTGA. For the CDR3, the DNA is TGTGCCAGCAGCTTAAAGTCTGCAGGACAAGAGACCCAGTACTTC. Translating it yields CASSLKSAGQETQYF.

With respect to this clone: The same CDR3 can be traced to other DNA sequences in this sample. The chain is built from TRBV5-1 and TRBJ2-7, with D uncertain. This CDR3 region has 12 residues. Germline CDR1 and CDR2: SGHRS and YFSETQ. V lost 4 bases and J lost 0, with 5 bases in between. CDR3 nucleotides: TGCGCCAGCAGCCTGAGCTCCTACGAGCAGTACTTC. Its translation is CASSLSSYEQYF.

This clone was seen more than once but under ten times. The V gene is TRBV5-8, the J gene TRBJ2-3; 8 positions match TRBD2. J lost 0 bases, V lost 0 bases, and 6 bases had no gene match. The CDR3 sequence is 17 residues long. Looked up from germline, CDR1 is SGHTS and CDR2 is YDEGEE. In DNA, the CDR3 is TGTGCCAGCAGCTTGGGAGGCCAGCGGGGGAGCACAGATACGCAGTATTTT. Translation: CASSLGGQRGSTDTQYF. The full variable domain, completed using reference TRBV5-8 and TRBJ2-3, is EAGVTQSPTHLIKTRGQQATLRCSPISGHTSVYWYQQALGLGLQFLLWYDEGEERNRGNFPPRFSGRQFPNYSSELNVNALELEDSALYLCASSLGGQRGSTDTQYFGPGTRLTVL.

Only one count was recorded for this clone. This sequence joins TRBV6-5 and TRBJ2-7, with 10 positions matching TRBD1. V dropped 6 bases and J dropped 3; count of bases not matched to a gene: 8. The germline V gene encodes CDR1 MNHEY and CDR2 SVGAGI. The CDR3 is made up of 15 amino acids. CDR3 protein: CASRETGTGDYEQYF. The CDR3 nucleotides read TGTGCCAGCAGGGAGACCGGGACAGGGGACTACGAGCAGTACTTC.

This chain joins TRBV30 and TRBJ1-2; D gene uncertain. V shed 2 bases and J shed 3 bases, with 16 bases lying between them. CDR1 is GTSNPN, CDR2 SVGIG, per germline (reference sequence). The CDR3 sequence is 15 residues long. The CDR3: CAWSPLHGGDYGYTF. In DNA, the CDR3 is TGTGCCTGGAGTCCCCTCCATGGTGGAGACTATGGCTACACCTTC. The full variable domain, with the rest looked up from reference TRBV30 and TRBJ1-2, is SQTIHQWPATLVQPVGSPLSLECTVEGTSNPNLYWYRQAAGRGLQLLFYSVGIGQISSEVPQNLSASRPQDRQFILSSKKLLLSDSGFYLCAWSPLHGGDYGYTFGSGTRLTVV.

The V gene is TRBV28, the J gene TRBJ1-5; TRBD1 aligns across 8 bases. Unmatched junction bases numbered 9, after V lost 6 bases and J lost 2 bases. This CDR3 is built from 16 residues. The germline V gene encodes CDR1 MDHEN and CDR2 SYDVKM. The DNA of the CDR3 is TGTGCCAGCAGCCGAACCGGACAGGGTGGCAATCAGCCCCAGCATTTT. The encoded protein is CASSRTGQGGNQPQHF. The variable domain in full, with the rest retrieved from reference TRBV28 and TRBJ1-5, is DVKVTQSSRYLVKRTGEKVFLECVQDMDHENMFWYRQDPGLGLRLIYFSYDVKMKEKGDIPEGYSVSREKKERFSLILESASTNQTSMYLCASSRTGQGGNQPQHFGDGTRLSIL.

The rearrangement uses TRBV19 and TRBJ2-1; 9 bases are shared with TRBD2. The CDR3 is 15 residues long. The V segment lost 3 bases and the J segment 5 bases; nucleotides outside the gene matches: 5. Germline CDR1 reads LNHDA; CDR2 reads SQIVND (reference sequence). The CDR3 DNA sequence: TGTGCCAGTAGTATGGAGCGGGGGGCCGACAATGAGCAGTTCTTC. Amino acids: CASSMERGADNEQFF. The full variable domain, with the rest looked up from reference TRBV19 and TRBJ2-1, is DGGITQSPKYLFRKEGQNVTLSCEQNLNHDAMYWYRQDPGQGLRLIYYSQIVNDFQKGDIAEGYSVSREKKESFPLTVTSAQKNPTAFYLCASSMERGADNEQFFGPGTRLTVL.

This clone was seen only a few times. This sequence joins TRBV2 and TRBJ1-4, with D unresolved. In germline, CDR1 is SNHLY, CDR2 FYNNEI. The germline V and J ends were trimmed by 6 bases and 7 bases, with 6 bases remaining between them. The CDR3 length is 11 residues. CDR3 in amino acids: CASRDIEKLFF. The CDR3 bases are TGTGCCAGCAGAGACATTGAAAAACTGTTTTTT.

The chain recombines TRBV27 with TRBJ2-6; 12 bases are a match to TRBD1. The length of the CDR3 is 18 residues. Losses at the gene ends were 2 bases for V and 4 bases for J; bases not matched to a gene: 6. From germline, CDR1 is MNHEY and CDR2 SMNVEV (reference sequence). The CDR3 sequence is CASSLMGQGAYGANVLTF. The CDR3 nucleotides are TGTGCCAGCAGTTTAATGGGACAGGGGGCATACGGGGCCAACGTCCTGACTTTC.

The chain joins TRBV18 to TRBJ1-5; no firm D call. Trimming left V 2 bases short and J 0 bases short, with 26 bases between. The CDR3 has 21 residues. The germline gives CDR1 KGHSH, CDR2 LQKENI. CDR3: CASSPIPRTGSRSLSNQPQHF. The CDR3 bases are TGTGCCAGCTCACCAATCCCCAGAACGGGATCCCGGTCCCTTAGCAATCAGCCCCAGCATTTT.

This sequence joins TRBV2 and TRBJ1-1, with 9 nucleotides matching TRBD1. V shed 6 bases and J 3 bases; nucleotides not matched to a gene: 11. Germline V gene sequence: CDR1 SNHLY, CDR2 FYNNEI. There are 16 residues in the CDR3. The CDR3 sequence is CASRKINRGPDTEAFF. CDR3 coding DNA: TGTGCCAGCAGGAAAATAAACAGGGGGCCTGACACTGAAGCTTTCTTT.

The chain joins TRBV19 to TRBJ1-1; 7 bases align to TRBD1. The CDR3 has 15 amino acids. The germline V gene has CDR1 LNHDA and CDR2 SQIVND (reference sequence). The junction had 8 bases not matched to a gene; V was cut back by 4 bases and J by 3 bases. This CDR3 reads CASSTTGVRDTEAFF. The CDR3 nucleotides read TGTGCCAGTAGTACCACAGGGGTTCGGGACACTGAAGCTTTCTTT.

The CDR3 DNA is TGTGCCAGCAGCAGCGGACTAGCGGGAGGAGGGGGCCAGGAGACCCAGTACTTC. Protein: CASSSGLAGGGGQETQYF. This chain connects TRBV11-3 to TRBJ2-5, with 14 bases fitting TRBD2. This CDR3 has 18 amino acids. V was clipped by 5 bases and J by 5 bases; unmatched bases: 13. CDR1 and CDR2 from the germline V gene are SGHNT and YENEEA.

The chain combines TRBV28 with TRBJ2-3; 14 bases are shared with TRBD2. V was pared by 3 bases and J by 1 base, with 3 bases of the junction left unmatched. The CDR3 runs to 17 residues. Germline lookup yields CDR1 MDHEN and CDR2 SYDVKM. CDR3 amino acids: CASSLGLAGAGTDTQYF. The CDR3 DNA follows: TGTGCCAGCAGTTTGGGACTAGCGGGAGCAGGCACAGATACGCAGTATTTT. Using reference TRBV28 and TRBJ2-3 for the parts outside the CDR3, the full variable domain is DVKVTQSSRYLVKRTGEKVFLECVQDMDHENMFWYRQDPGLGLRLIYFSYDVKMKEKGDIPEGYSVSREKKERFSLILESASTNQTSMYLCASSLGLAGAGTDTQYFGPGTRLTVL.

The rearrangement links TRBV27 to TRBJ2-7, with TRBD2 as a possible D gene (6 bases). Germline V gives CDR1 MNHEY, CDR2 SMNVEV (reference sequence). Trimming cost V 3 bases and J 2 bases, with 11 bases left between them. The length of the CDR3 is 14 residues. CDR3 sequence: CASSFQAGTYEQYF. DNA for the CDR3: TGTGCCAGCAGTTTCCAGGCGGGAACCTACGAGCAGTACTTC.